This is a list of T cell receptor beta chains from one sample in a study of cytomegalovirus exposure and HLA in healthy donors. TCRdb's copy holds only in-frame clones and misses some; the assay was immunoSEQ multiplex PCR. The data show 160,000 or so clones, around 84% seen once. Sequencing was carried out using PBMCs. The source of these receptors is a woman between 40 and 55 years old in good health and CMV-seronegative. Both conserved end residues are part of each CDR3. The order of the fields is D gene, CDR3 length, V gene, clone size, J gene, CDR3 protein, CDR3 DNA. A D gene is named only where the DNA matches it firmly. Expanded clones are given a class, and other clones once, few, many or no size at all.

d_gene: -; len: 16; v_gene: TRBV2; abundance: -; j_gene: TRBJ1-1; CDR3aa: CASGGTYGAVNTEAFF; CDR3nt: TGTGCCAGCGGGGGGACTTATGGGGCAGTGAACACTGAAGCTTTCTTT
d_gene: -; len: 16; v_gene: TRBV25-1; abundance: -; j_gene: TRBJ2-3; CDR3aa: CASSGQQPLGTDTQYF; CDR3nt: TGTGCCAGCAGTGGCCAACAGCCCTTGGGCACAGATACGCAGTATTTT
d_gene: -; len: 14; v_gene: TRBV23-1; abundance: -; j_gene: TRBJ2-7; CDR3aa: CASSQGAVIYEQYF; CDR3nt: TGCGCCAGCAGTCAAGGGGCAGTTATCTACGAGCAGTACTTC
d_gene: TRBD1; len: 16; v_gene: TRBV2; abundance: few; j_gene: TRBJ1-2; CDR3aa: CASKSRTGGLDYGYTF; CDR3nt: TGTGCCAGCAAATCAAGGACAGGGGGCTTGGACTATGGCTACACCTTC
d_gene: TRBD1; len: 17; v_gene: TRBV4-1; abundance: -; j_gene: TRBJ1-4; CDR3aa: CASRAGTGRFNGEKLFF; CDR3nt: TGCGCCAGCAGGGCCGGGACAGGGAGGTTTAACGGGGAAAAACTGTTTTTT
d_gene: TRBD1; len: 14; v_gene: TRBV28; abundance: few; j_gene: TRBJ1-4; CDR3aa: CASSSTGQDEKLFF; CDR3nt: TGTGCCAGCAGTTCGACAGGGCAGGATGAAAAACTGTTTTTT
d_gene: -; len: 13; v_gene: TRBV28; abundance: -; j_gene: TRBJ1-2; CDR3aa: CASSRGLDYGYTF; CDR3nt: TGTGCCAGCAGTCGGGGGTTGGACTATGGCTACACCTTC
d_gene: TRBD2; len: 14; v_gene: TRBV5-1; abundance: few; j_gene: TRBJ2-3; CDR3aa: CASSLERGADTQYF; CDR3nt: TGCGCCAGCAGCTTGGAACGGGGGGCAGATACGCAGTATTTT
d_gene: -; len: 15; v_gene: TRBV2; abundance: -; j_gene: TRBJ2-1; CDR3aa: CASREKHTGRNEQFF; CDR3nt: TGTGCCAGCAGGGAAAAACATACAGGGCGGAATGAGCAGTTCTTC
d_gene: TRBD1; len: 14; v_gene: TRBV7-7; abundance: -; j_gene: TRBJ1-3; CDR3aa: CASGTGISGNTIYF; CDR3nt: TGTGCCAGCGGGACAGGGATCTCTGGAAACACCATATATTTT
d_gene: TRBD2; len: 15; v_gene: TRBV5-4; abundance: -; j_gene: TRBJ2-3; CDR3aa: CASSLASGSTDTQYF; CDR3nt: TGTGCCAGCAGCTTGGCTAGCGGGTCGACAGATACGCAGTATTTT
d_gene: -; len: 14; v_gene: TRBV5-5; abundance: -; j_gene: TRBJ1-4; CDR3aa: CASSLARTDEKLFF; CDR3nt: TGTGCCAGCAGCTTGGCGCGGACAGATGAAAAACTGTTTTTT
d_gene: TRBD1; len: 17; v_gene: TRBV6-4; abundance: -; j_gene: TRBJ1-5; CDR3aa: CASSSSRGDRGNQPQHF; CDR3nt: TGTGCCAGCAGTTCCTCGAGGGGGGACAGGGGCAATCAGCCCCAGCATTTT
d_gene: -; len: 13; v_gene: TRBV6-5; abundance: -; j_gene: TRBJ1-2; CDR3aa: CASSSLDWRGYTF; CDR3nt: TGTGCCAGCAGTTCATTAGACTGGAGGGGCTACACCTTC
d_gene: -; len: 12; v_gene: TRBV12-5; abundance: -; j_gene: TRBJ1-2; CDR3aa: CASGLYWSGYTF; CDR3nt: TGTGCTAGTGGTTTGTACTGGTCCGGCTACACCTTC
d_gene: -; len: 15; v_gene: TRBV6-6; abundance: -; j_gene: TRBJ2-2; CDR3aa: CASSSGMANTGELFF; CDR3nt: TGTGCCAGCAGTTCAGGGATGGCGAACACCGGGGAGCTGTTTTTT
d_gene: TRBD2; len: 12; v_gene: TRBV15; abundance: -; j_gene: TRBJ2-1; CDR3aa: CATSSGGHEQFF; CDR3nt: TGTGCCACCAGTTCGGGGGGGCATGAGCAGTTCTTC
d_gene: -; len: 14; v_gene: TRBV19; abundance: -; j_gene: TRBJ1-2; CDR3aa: CASTPGSSRYGYTF; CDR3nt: TGTGCCAGTACCCCCGGGAGTTCGAGATATGGCTACACCTTC
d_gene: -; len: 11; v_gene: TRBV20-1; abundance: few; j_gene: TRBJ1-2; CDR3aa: CSAQGGNGYTF; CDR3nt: TGCAGTGCCCAGGGCGGGAATGGCTACACCTTC
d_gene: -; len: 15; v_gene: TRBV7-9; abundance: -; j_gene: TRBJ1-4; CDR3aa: CASSPRRGRGEKLFF; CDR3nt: TGTGCCAGCAGCCCCAGACGAGGAAGGGGAGAAAAACTGTTTTTT
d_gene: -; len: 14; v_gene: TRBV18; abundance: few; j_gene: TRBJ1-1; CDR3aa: CASSRTTGFTEAFF; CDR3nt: TGTGCCAGCTCACGAACAACAGGGTTCACTGAAGCTTTCTTT
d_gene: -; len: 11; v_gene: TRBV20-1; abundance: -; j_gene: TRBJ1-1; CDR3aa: CSARDLTEAFF; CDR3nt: TGCAGTGCTAGAGATCTAACTGAAGCTTTCTTT
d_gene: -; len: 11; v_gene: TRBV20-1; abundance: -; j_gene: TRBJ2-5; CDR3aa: CSVYSQETQYF; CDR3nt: TGCAGTGTTTACTCTCAAGAGACCCAGTACTTC
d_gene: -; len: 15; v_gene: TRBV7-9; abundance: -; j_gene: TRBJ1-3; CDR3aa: CASSFISGTGNTIYF; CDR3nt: TGTGCCAGCAGCTTTATCTCGGGAACTGGAAACACCATATATTTT
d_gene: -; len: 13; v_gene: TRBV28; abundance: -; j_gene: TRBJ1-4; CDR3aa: CASSVQGTEKLFF; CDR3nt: TGTGCCAGCAGTGTCCAGGGGACAGAAAAACTGTTTTTT
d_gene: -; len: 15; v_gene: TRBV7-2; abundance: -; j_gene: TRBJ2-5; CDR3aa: CASSIYGQGGETQYF; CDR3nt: TGTGCCAGCAGCATCTACGGACAGGGAGGGGAGACCCAGTACTTC
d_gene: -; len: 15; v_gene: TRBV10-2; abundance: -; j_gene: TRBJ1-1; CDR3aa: CASSEGVGRRTEAFF; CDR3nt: TGCGCCAGCAGTGAGGGGGTAGGGAGAAGAACTGAAGCTTTCTTT
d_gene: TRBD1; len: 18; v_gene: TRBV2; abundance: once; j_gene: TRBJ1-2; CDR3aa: CASSEGGGTGGFNYGYTF; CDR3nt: TGTGCCAGCAGTGAAGGTGGCGGGACAGGGGGTTTCAACTATGGCTACACCTTC
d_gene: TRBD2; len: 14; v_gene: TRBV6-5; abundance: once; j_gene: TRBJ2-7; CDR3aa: CASSYSGGGYEQYF; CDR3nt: TGTGCCAGCAGTTACTCGGGGGGGGGTTACGAGCAGTACTTC
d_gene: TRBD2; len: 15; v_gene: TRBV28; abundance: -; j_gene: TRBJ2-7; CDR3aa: CASTESGRQVHEQYF; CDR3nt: TGTGCCAGCACCGAAAGCGGGAGGCAGGTCCACGAGCAGTACTTC
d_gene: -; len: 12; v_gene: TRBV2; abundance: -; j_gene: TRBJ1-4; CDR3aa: CASSGTVEKLFF; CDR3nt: TGTGCCAGCAGTGGGACAGTTGAAAAACTGTTTTTT
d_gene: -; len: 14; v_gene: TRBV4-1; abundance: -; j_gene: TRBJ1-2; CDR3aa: CASSPFRVDYGYTF; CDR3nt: TGCGCCAGCAGCCCTTTCAGGGTTGACTATGGCTACACCTTC
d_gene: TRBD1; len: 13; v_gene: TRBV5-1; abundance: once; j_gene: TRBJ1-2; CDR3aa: CASSDRGRYGYTF; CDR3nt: TGCGCCAGCAGTGACAGGGGTCGTTATGGCTACACCTTC
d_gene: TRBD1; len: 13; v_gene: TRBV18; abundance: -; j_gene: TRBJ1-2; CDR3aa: CASSPGTGAGYTF; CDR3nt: TGTGCCAGCTCACCCGGGACAGGGGCTGGCTACACCTTC
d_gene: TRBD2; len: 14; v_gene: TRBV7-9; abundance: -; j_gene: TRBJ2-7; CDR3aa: CASSLERDYYEQYF; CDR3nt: TGTGCCAGCAGCTTAGAACGGGACTACTACGAGCAGTACTTC
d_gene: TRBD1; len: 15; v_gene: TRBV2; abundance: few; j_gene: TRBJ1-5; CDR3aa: CASSEVDDRDQPQHF; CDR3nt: TGTGCCAGCAGTGAAGTGGATGACAGGGATCAGCCCCAGCATTTT
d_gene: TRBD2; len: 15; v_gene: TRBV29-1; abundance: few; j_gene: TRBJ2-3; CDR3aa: CSALTSATSTDTQYF; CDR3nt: TGCAGCGCCCTGACTAGCGCCACTAGCACAGATACGCAGTATTTT
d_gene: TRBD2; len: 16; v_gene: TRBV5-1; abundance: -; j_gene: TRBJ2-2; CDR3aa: CASTWRSGGSTGELFF; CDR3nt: TGCGCCAGCACCTGGAGGTCGGGGGGGTCCACCGGGGAGCTGTTTTTT
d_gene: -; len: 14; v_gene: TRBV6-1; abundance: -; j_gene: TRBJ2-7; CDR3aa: CASSKRQSPYEQYF; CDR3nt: TGTGCCAGCAGTAAAAGACAGAGTCCCTACGAGCAGTACTTC
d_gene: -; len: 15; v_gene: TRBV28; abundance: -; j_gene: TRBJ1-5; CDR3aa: CASSFMRNSNQPQHF; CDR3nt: TGTGCCAGCAGTTTTATGCGGAATAGCAATCAGCCCCAGCATTTT
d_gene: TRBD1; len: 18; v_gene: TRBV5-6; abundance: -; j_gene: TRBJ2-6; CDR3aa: CASSPEWTGKTGANVLTF; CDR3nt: TGTGCCAGCAGCCCGGAGTGGACAGGGAAAACTGGGGCCAACGTCCTGACTTTC
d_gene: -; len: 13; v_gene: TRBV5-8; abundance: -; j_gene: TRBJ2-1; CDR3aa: CASNREQYNEQFF; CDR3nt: TGTGCCAGCAACCGGGAACAGTACAATGAGCAGTTCTTC
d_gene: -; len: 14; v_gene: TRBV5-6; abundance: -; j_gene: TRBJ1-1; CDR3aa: CASSLRGLNTEAFF; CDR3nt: TGTGCCAGCAGCTTAAGGGGCCTGAACACTGAAGCTTTCTTT
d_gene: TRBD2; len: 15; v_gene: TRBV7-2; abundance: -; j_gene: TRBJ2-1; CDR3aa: CASSLEGGGAYEQFF; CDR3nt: TGTGCCAGCAGCTTAGAAGGCGGGGGGGCATATGAGCAGTTCTTC
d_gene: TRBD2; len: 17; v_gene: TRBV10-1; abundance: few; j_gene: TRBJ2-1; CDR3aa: CASSGSQLAGGSNEQFF; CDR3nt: TGCGCCAGCAGTGGATCTCAACTAGCGGGGGGGTCGAATGAGCAGTTCTTC
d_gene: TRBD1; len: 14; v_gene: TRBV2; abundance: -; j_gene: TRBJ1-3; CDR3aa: CASRQGKFGNTIYF; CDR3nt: TGTGCCAGCAGACAGGGGAAATTCGGAAACACCATATATTTT
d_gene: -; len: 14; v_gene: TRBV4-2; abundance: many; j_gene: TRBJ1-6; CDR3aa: CASSQGTENSPLHF; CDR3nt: TGTGCCAGCAGCCAAGGGACAGAGAATTCACCCCTCCACTTT
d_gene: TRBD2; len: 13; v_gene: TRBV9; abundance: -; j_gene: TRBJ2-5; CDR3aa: CASSVSGGETQYF; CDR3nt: TGTGCCAGCAGCGTCTCGGGAGGGGAGACCCAGTACTTC
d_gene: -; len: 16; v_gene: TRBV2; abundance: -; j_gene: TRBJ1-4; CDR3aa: CASSEALPGVNEKLFF; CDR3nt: TGTGCCAGCAGTGAAGCGCTTCCGGGAGTTAATGAAAAACTGTTTTTT
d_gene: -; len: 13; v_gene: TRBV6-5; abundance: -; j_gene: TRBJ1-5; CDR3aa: CASKADPRGTQHF; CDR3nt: TGTGCCAGCAAGGCGGACCCCCGAGGGACCCAGCATTTT
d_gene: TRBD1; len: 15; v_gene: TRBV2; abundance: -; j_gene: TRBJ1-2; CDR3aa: CASREPGQTVYGYTF; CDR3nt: TGTGCCAGCAGGGAACCGGGACAGACCGTATATGGCTACACCTTC